The 14 T cell receptor beta chains presented below share a single source sample, sequenced in a study of Ad26.COV2.S vaccination and SARS-CoV-2 variants. The protocol was immunoSEQ multiplex PCR, while the TCRdb copy is restricted to in-frame clones and leaves out a portion. The sample comprises about 430,000 clones, about 93% of which are singletons, and more than 10% rests with the top ten. Treatment reported: roughly 18 received Ad26.COV2.S at low or high dose, single or two shots; several received placebo; per-sample allocation not given. On day 63 after the first injection, vaccine and placebo recipients gave samples. The source was peripheral blood, collected in a trial of Ad26.COV2.S vaccine versus placebo. Receptors were obtained from a person aged 18-65 years who received the Ad26.COV2.S COVID-19 vaccine or a placebo.

The rearrangement links TRBV4-3 to TRBJ2-1; maybe TRBD2 (5 bases). Germline V gene sequence: CDR1 LGHNA, CDR2 YSLEER. The CDR3 runs 18 residues. V was pared by 0 bases and J by 0 bases, with 15 bases between. The DNA for the CDR3 is TGCGCCAGCAGCCAAGACGCAGAGGGATTGTACTCCTACAATGAGCAGTTCTTC. It is translated as CASSQDAEGLYSYNEQFF.

This clone showed up just a few times. The genes are TRBV18 and TRBJ2-2; D gene ambiguous. V was shortened by 6 bases and J by 0 bases, with 14 bases between the two germline ends. This CDR3 comprises 16 residues. The germline gives CDR1 KGHSH, CDR2 LQKENI. CDR3 region: CASSTARLTNTGELFF. The CDR3 nucleotides read TGTGCCAGCTCTACAGCCCGACTCACGAACACCGGGGAGCTGTTTTTT.

This chain connects TRBV7-9 to TRBJ1-1, with a possible D match to TRBD1 (5 bases). Germline values: CDR1 SEHNR, CDR2 FQNEAQ (reference sequence). V was pared by 2 bases and J by 8 bases, with 9 bases between. The CDR3 is 12 residues long. This CDR3 is CASSLSNREAFF. As DNA, the CDR3 is TGTGCCAGCAGCTTAAGCAACAGGGAAGCTTTCTTT. The whole variable domain, remainder taken from reference TRBV7-9 and TRBJ1-1, is DTGVSQNPRHKITKRGQNVTFRCDPISEHNRLYWYRQTLGQGPEFLTYFQNEAQLEKSRLLSDRFSAERPKGSFSTLEIQRTEQGDSAMYLCASSLSNREAFFGQGTRLTVV.

This chain links TRBV7-9 with TRBJ1-1, with D perhaps TRBD1 (5 bases). The CDR3 spans 16 residues. V lost 2 bases and J 4 bases, leaving 17 bases between the germline ends. The germline V gene has CDR1 SEHNR and CDR2 FQNEAQ (reference sequence). CDR3: CASSLRGEPGGTEAFF. The CDR3 DNA sequence: TGTGCCAGCAGCTTACGGGGGGAGCCGGGCGGCACTGAAGCTTTCTTT.

The CDR3 loop reads CATSDRTNTGELFF. In DNA, the CDR3 is TGTGCCACCAGTGACCGAACAAACACCGGGGAGCTGTTTTTT. The chain links TRBV24-1 to TRBJ2-2; D unresolved. The V end lost 4 bases, the J end lost 2 bases, and 7 bases lay between the germline ends. CDR1 and CDR2 from the germline V gene are KGHDR and SFDVKD. CDR3 size: 14 residues.

J is TRBJ2-1 and V is TRBV29-1; 10 bases agree with TRBD2. This CDR3 is built from 13 residues. With V trimmed by 4 bases and J by 6 bases, 3 bases remained unmatched. CDR1 is SQVTM, CDR2 ANQGSEA, per germline. CDR3 residues: CSVGAGGPNEQFF. CDR3 coding DNA: TGCAGCGTTGGAGCGGGAGGGCCCAATGAGCAGTTCTTC.

This chain uses TRBV5-8 with TRBJ1-5; D remains unclear. Germline V gene lookup returns CDR1 SGHTS and CDR2 YDEGEE. The CDR3 runs to 14 residues. The V end was cut by 3 bases, the J end by 4 bases, with 11 bases between. CDR3 in amino acids: CASSSDRFNQPQHF. In nucleotides, the CDR3 is TGTGCCAGCAGCTCGGACCGATTTAATCAGCCCCAGCATTTT.

The gene calls are TRBV2 and TRBJ2-7, with D possibly matching TRBD2 (6 bases). This CDR3 is built from 14 residues. Germline V CDR1 and CDR2: SNHLY, FYNNEI. V dropped 6 bases and J dropped 5 bases, with 17 bases sitting between them. CDR3 DNA sequence: TGTGCCAGCAGGGAGGGTCCGGGGAAGAACGAGCAGTACTTC. It is translated as CASREGPGKNEQYF.

The chain links TRBV28 to TRBJ2-7, with 10 positions matching TRBD1. The ends lost 4 bases at V and 5 bases at J; junction bases unmatched: 2. Germline V gene sequence: CDR1 MDHEN, CDR2 SYDVKM. The CDR3 has 13 amino acids. The CDR3 reads CASSWDRGNEQYF. The CDR3 nucleotides read TGTGCCAGCAGTTGGGACAGGGGAAACGAGCAGTACTTC.

This sequence joins TRBV27 and TRBJ2-7; D is unclear. CDR3 length: 15 residues. Trimming shortened V by 0 bases and J by 2 bases, and 11 bases separated the two germline ends. CDR1 is MNHEY, CDR2 SMNVEV, per germline (reference sequence). The CDR3 loop is CASSLSGITTYEQYF. CDR3 DNA: TGTGCCAGCAGTTTATCAGGGATTACCACCTACGAGCAGTACTTC.

The chain couples TRBV7-9 to TRBJ2-1; 8 nucleotides align to TRBD2. Germline V gene data show CDR1 as SEHNR and CDR2 as FQNEAQ (reference sequence). The CDR3 consists of 13 residues. V lost 3 bases, J lost 9 bases, and 4 bases stayed unmatched. The CDR3 DNA reads TGTGCCAGCAGCTTTTTGAGCGGGAGTGAGCAGTTCTTC. It codes for CASSFLSGSEQFF.

The gene calls are TRBV7-2 and TRBJ1-2, with D unclear. The CDR3 extends over 11 amino acids. Per the germline V gene, CDR1 is SGHTA and CDR2 is FQGNSA. The V end was cut by 1 base, the J end by 6 bases, with 3 bases between. The CDR3: CASSLGHGYTF. The CDR3 nucleotides are TGTGCCAGCAGCTTAGGCCATGGCTACACCTTC.

This sequence joins TRBV19 and TRBJ1-5, with D possibly TRBD1 on 5 matching bases. Per the germline V gene, CDR1 is LNHDA and CDR2 is SQIVND (reference sequence). Trimming removed 5 bases from V and 7 bases from J, with 15 bases in between. This CDR3 spans 14 amino acids. The CDR3: CASSEGTGWQPQHF. The CDR3 coding sequence is TGTGCCAGTAGTGAGGGGACGGGGTGGCAGCCCCAGCATTTT.

The chain links TRBV7-8 to TRBJ2-2; maybe TRBD1 (6 bases). V was cut by 5 bases and J by 6 bases, with 19 bases left in between. This CDR3 spans 16 amino acids. Germline CDR1 reads SGHVS; CDR2 reads FQNEAQ. This CDR3 reads CASSHVQGTGAGELFF. CDR3 nucleotides: TGTGCCAGCAGCCACGTACAGGGCACCGGCGCCGGGGAGCTGTTTTTT.